This is a list of T cell receptor beta chains from one sample in a study of a mutant IDH1 vaccine in newly diagnosed glioma. Measured with immunoSEQ multiplex PCR; TCRdb has only the in-frame clones, and not every one. Altogether 59,000 or so clones are present, approximately 92% being singletons, with the ten largest covering roughly 2.5%. The sequenced sample was PBMCs, obtained from a glioma patient treated with radiotherapy, temozolomide or both. Every receptor here comes from a man in his fifties or sixties with glioma. Each CDR3 is given with its conserved first and last residue. A D gene is named only where the DNA matches it firmly. Clone size appears in some rows only: once, few, many, or a class for an expanded clone.

CDR3 protein | CDR3 DNA | D gene | J gene | V gene | CDR3 length | clone size
CASSVLNTDTQYF | TGTGCCAGCAGCGTACTGAACACAGATACGCAGTATTTT | . | TRBJ2-3 | TRBV9 | 13 | .
CASSEMGAGGNTIYF | TGTGCCAGCAGTGAGATGGGCGCGGGTGGAAACACCATATATTTT | . | TRBJ1-3 | TRBV25-1 | 15 | once
CASSLTGTSYEQYF | TGTGCCAGCAGCCTGACAGGGACTTCCTACGAGCAGTACTTC | . | TRBJ2-7 | TRBV28 | 14 | .
CASSGDSANYGYTF | TGCGCCAGCAGCGGGGACAGCGCTAACTATGGCTACACCTTC | TRBD1 | TRBJ1-2 | TRBV4-3 | 14 | .
CASSISQETYGYTF | TGTGCCAGTAGTATTTCCCAGGAGACCTATGGCTACACCTTC | . | TRBJ1-2 | TRBV19 | 14 | .
CASSDRDNYGYTF | TGTGCCAGCAGTGACAGGGATAACTATGGCTACACCTTC | . | TRBJ1-2 | TRBV6-1 | 13 | .
CASSQGLAGPSGELFF | TGCGCCAGCAGCCAAGGGCTAGCGGGACCATCCGGGGAGCTGTTTTTT | TRBD2 | TRBJ2-2 | TRBV5-4 | 16 | few
CASSQGLTSYEQYF | TGTGCCAGCAGCCAAGGACTCACCTCCTACGAGCAGTACTTC | . | TRBJ2-7 | TRBV13 | 14 | .
CASSTPGTGQETQYF | TGTGCCAGCAGCACCCCCGGGACAGGACAAGAGACCCAGTACTTC | TRBD1 | TRBJ2-5 | TRBV9 | 15 | .
CASSSFFGRDTDTQYF | TGTGCCAGCAGCTCTTTCTTCGGGAGGGACACAGATACGCAGTATTTT | TRBD2 | TRBJ2-3 | TRBV5-5 | 16 | .
CASGLEQGTEAFF | TGTGCTAGTGGTTTGGAGCAAGGCACTGAAGCTTTCTTT | . | TRBJ1-1 | TRBV12-5 | 13 | .
CASSRGQQETQYF | TGTGCCAGCTCACGTGGACAGCAAGAGACCCAGTACTTC | . | TRBJ2-5 | TRBV18 | 13 | .
CARETASTYNEQFF | TGTGCCAGAGAGACCGCTAGCACCTACAATGAGCAGTTCTTC | . | TRBJ2-1 | TRBV2 | 14 | .
CASSFTGDTEAFF | TGTGCCAGCAGCTTTACAGGGGACACTGAAGCTTTCTTT | TRBD1 | TRBJ1-1 | TRBV7-9 | 13 | .
CSVTWTGMTYEQYF | TGCAGCGTTACCTGGACAGGCATGACCTACGAGCAGTACTTC | TRBD1 | TRBJ2-7 | TRBV29-1 | 14 | .
CASSPLAGEIADTQYF | TGTGCCAGTAGTCCATTAGCGGGGGAAATAGCAGATACGCAGTATTTT | TRBD2 | TRBJ2-3 | TRBV19 | 16 | .
CASSPGQGTQPQHF | TGTGCCAGCAGTCCGGGACAGGGGACGCAGCCCCAGCATTTT | TRBD1 | TRBJ1-5 | TRBV6-1 | 14 | few
CASSWGGYQETQYF | TGTGCCAGCAGCTGGGGGGGGTACCAAGAGACCCAGTACTTC | TRBD2 | TRBJ2-5 | TRBV7-8 | 14 | .
CASSLPIGTSYTF | TGTGCCAGCAGCCTCCCCATCGGCACAAGCTACACCTTC | . | TRBJ1-2 | TRBV5-6 | 13 | few
CASSSDRTSGRETQYF | TGTGCCAGCAGCTCAGACAGGACTAGCGGGAGAGAGACCCAGTACTTC | TRBD2 | TRBJ2-5 | TRBV7-9 | 16 | .
CAWSEGTSANNEQFF | TGTGCCTGGAGTGAGGGGACTAGCGCGAACAATGAGCAGTTCTTC | TRBD2 | TRBJ2-1 | TRBV30 | 15 | .
CASSQDKTADYNEQFF | TGCGCCAGCAGCCAAGACAAGACTGCCGATTACAATGAGCAGTTCTTC | . | TRBJ2-1 | TRBV4-1 | 16 | .
CASSWDGIRSNQPQHF | TGTGCCAGCAGTTGGGACGGGATCCGGAGCAATCAGCCCCAGCATTTT | . | TRBJ1-5 | TRBV6-5 | 16 | .
CAISESGDEQFF | TGTGCCATCAGTGAGTCAGGGGATGAGCAGTTCTTC | . | TRBJ2-1 | TRBV10-3 | 12 | .
CASSSPPRAYEQYF | TGCGCCAGCAGCTCCCCCCCAAGGGCCTACGAGCAGTACTTC | . | TRBJ2-7 | TRBV5-1 | 14 | .
CASSIMPNQPQHF | TGCGCCAGCAGTATAATGCCCAATCAGCCCCAGCATTTT | . | TRBJ1-5 | TRBV5-1 | 13 | .
CASSLYRGTEAFF | TGTGCCAGCAGTCTATATAGAGGGACTGAAGCTTTCTTT | . | TRBJ1-1 | TRBV27 | 13 | .
CASSEGPVVYGYTF | TGTGCCAGCAGTGAAGGCCCAGTAGTCTATGGCTACACCTTC | . | TRBJ1-2 | TRBV2 | 14 | .
CASSLIAGGYGANVLTF | TGTGCCAGCAGTTTAATAGCAGGGGGCTATGGGGCCAACGTCTTGACTTTC | TRBD1 | TRBJ2-6 | TRBV27 | 17 | .
CAWSRGRGNEQFF | TGTGCCTGGAGTCGCGGCCGGGGCAATGAGCAGTTCTTC | . | TRBJ2-1 | TRBV30 | 13 | .
CASSPDRNYGYTF | TGTGCCAGCTCCCCGGACCGAAACTATGGCTACACCTTC | . | TRBJ1-2 | TRBV18 | 13 | .
CSVGQGLGTEAFF | TGCAGCGTAGGACAGGGTCTGGGCACTGAAGCTTTCTTT | TRBD1 | TRBJ1-1 | TRBV29-1 | 13 | few
CASRGNGLETQYF | TGTGCCAGTCGGGGGAACGGCCTGGAGACCCAGTACTTC | . | TRBJ2-5 | TRBV19 | 13 | .
CASSQRQGGTYNEQFF | TGTGCCAGCAGCCAAAGACAGGGGGGGACCTACAATGAGCAGTTCTTC | TRBD1 | TRBJ2-1 | TRBV7-9 | 16 | .
CASRPAGTENTEAFF | TGTGCCAGTAGACCAGCCGGGACGGAGAACACTGAAGCTTTCTTT | . | TRBJ1-1 | TRBV19 | 15 | .
CASSSWTSGSYNEQFF | TGTGCCAGCAGCTCTTGGACTAGCGGGTCCTACAATGAGCAGTTCTTC | TRBD2 | TRBJ2-1 | TRBV28 | 16 | .
CASSQTWERPQETQYF | TGTGCCAGCAGCCAGACTTGGGAACGTCCCCAAGAGACCCAGTACTTC | . | TRBJ2-5 | TRBV4-2 | 16 | .
CASSGASLAGGPGSYNEQFF | TGCGCCAGCAGTGGCGCTAGCCTAGCGGGAGGGCCGGGCTCCTACAATGAGCAGTTCTTC | TRBD2 | TRBJ2-1 | TRBV10-2 | 20 | .
CASSRGGTDTQYF | TGTGCCAGCAGCAGGGGCGGGACAGATACGCAGTATTTT | . | TRBJ2-3 | TRBV6-6 | 13 | .
CASSFIVHEQYF | TGTGCCAGCAGCTTTATAGTCCACGAGCAGTACTTC | . | TRBJ2-7 | TRBV28 | 12 | .
CASSLASGEPQHF | TGTGCCAGCAGCTTAGCGTCCGGGGAGCCCCAGCATTTT | . | TRBJ1-5 | TRBV7-6 | 13 | .
CASSLGQGGGNTIYF | TGTGCCAGCAGCTTGGGACAGGGAGGTGGAAACACCATATATTTT | TRBD1 | TRBJ1-3 | TRBV11-2 | 15 | .
CASSVGGGGVGNSPLHF | TGTGCCAGCAGCGTAGGAGGAGGGGGGGTTGGTAATTCACCCCTCCACTTT | . | TRBJ1-6 | TRBV9 | 17 | .
CASSLTGGRHEKLFF | TGCGCCAGCAGCTTAACAGGGGGTAGGCATGAAAAACTGTTTTTT | TRBD1 | TRBJ1-4 | TRBV5-1 | 15 | .
CAISDGTGIEQYF | TGTGCCATCAGTGACGGGACAGGGATCGAGCAGTACTTC | TRBD1 | TRBJ2-7 | TRBV10-3 | 13 | .
CASSKETGVTDTQYF | TGTGCCAGCAGCAAAGAAACAGGGGTCACAGATACGCAGTATTTT | . | TRBJ2-3 | TRBV21-1 | 15 | .
CASSLGWDRGVTNGYTF | TGTGCCAGCAGCTTGGGCTGGGACAGGGGGGTAACTAATGGCTACACCTTC | TRBD1 | TRBJ1-2 | TRBV5-6 | 17 | .
CARSTGTSAQETQYF | TGTGCCCGGAGTACCGGGACTAGCGCTCAAGAGACCCAGTACTTC | TRBD2 | TRBJ2-5 | TRBV30 | 15 | .
CASSVGDGPSYEQYF | TGTGCCAGCAGCGTAGGGGATGGGCCGTCCTACGAGCAGTACTTC | . | TRBJ2-7 | TRBV9 | 15 | .
CASSYYRGAYEQYF | TGTGCCAGCAGTTACTACAGGGGCGCCTACGAGCAGTACTTC | TRBD1 | TRBJ2-7 | TRBV6-5 | 14 | .
CAWSEGFAGWADTQYF | TGTGCCTGGAGTGAGGGGTTTGCTGGTTGGGCAGATACGCAGTATTTT | . | TRBJ2-3 | TRBV30 | 16 | once
CAWSVVPDYGYTF | TGTGCCTGGTCCGTTGTGCCGGACTATGGCTACACCTTC | . | TRBJ1-2 | TRBV30 | 13 | .
CSGRQGNEQYF | TGCAGCGGACGACAGGGGAACGAGCAGTACTTC | TRBD1 | TRBJ2-7 | TRBV29-1 | 11 | medium-sized
CASTVGQGLNTEAFF | TGTGCCAGCACCGTAGGACAGGGACTGAACACTGAAGCTTTCTTT | TRBD1 | TRBJ1-1 | TRBV2 | 15 | .
CASSDRVSYEQYF | TGTGCCAGCAGTGACAGAGTCTCCTACGAGCAGTACTTC | . | TRBJ2-7 | TRBV6-5 | 13 | .
CASMPGAYTEAFF | TGTGCCAGCATGCCGGGGGCTTATACTGAAGCTTTCTTT | . | TRBJ1-1 | TRBV7-9 | 13 | .
CASSQDLAGGSTDTQYF | TGCGCCAGCAGCCAAGATCTTGCGGGGGGGAGCACAGATACGCAGTATTTT | TRBD2 | TRBJ2-3 | TRBV4-3 | 17 | .
CASSRRGGTEAFF | TGTGCCAGCAGCCGCAGGGGGGGCACTGAAGCTTTCTTT | TRBD1 | TRBJ1-1 | TRBV28 | 13 | .
CASSGGKDTQYF | TGTGCCAGTAGTGGAGGCAAAGATACGCAGTATTTT | . | TRBJ2-3 | TRBV19 | 12 | .